Listed below are T cell receptor beta chains from one sample, sequenced in a study of cytomegalovirus exposure and HLA in healthy donors. Assay used: immunoSEQ multiplex PCR; TCRdb lists only in-frame clones, some missing. This sample yields fewer than 250,000 clones, of which around nine tenths are seen a single time; 2.5% to 3% belongs to the top ten. Sequencing was performed on PBMCs. The receptors were sampled from a young man in good health and CMV-seronegative. The CDR3 runs from the conserved cysteine through the conserved F or W. A D gene is named only where the DNA matches it firmly. The size of a clone is reported for some rows only, either as once, few or many, or as a class for expanded clones.

abundance	v_gene	d_gene	j_gene	CDR3nt	CDR3aa
-	TRBV2	-	TRBJ2-1	TGTGCCAGCAGCTACGTTGGGACATTGGGCAATGAGCAGTTCTTC	CASSYVGTLGNEQFF
-	TRBV27	TRBD1	TRBJ1-2	TGTGCCAGCAGTTTGACAGGGGGCGAAAGCTATGGCTACACCTTC	CASSLTGGESYGYTF
-	TRBV7-9	TRBD1	TRBJ1-2	TGTGCCAGCAGCTTCTCAGGGGGTTCGGGGTATGGCTACACCTTC	CASSFSGGSGYGYTF
-	TRBV5-1	TRBD2	TRBJ2-7	TGCGCCAGCAGCTACCTCGGGGGGAACTCCTACGAGCAGTACTTC	CASSYLGGNSYEQYF
-	TRBV7-2	-	TRBJ2-1	TGTGCCAGCAGCCCCCCGGCGGTCGATGAGCAGTTCTTC	CASSPPAVDEQFF
-	TRBV15	TRBD2	TRBJ2-3	TGTGCCACCAGCAGCCGAGCGGGGGGGAGGGATACGCAGTATTTT	CATSSRAGGRDTQYF
many	TRBV9	TRBD2	TRBJ2-3	TGTGCCAGCAGCGTAGCGGGGGGGCCAATAGATACGCAGTATTTT	CASSVAGGPIDTQYF
-	TRBV27	-	TRBJ2-1	TGTGCCAGCAGTCCCTGGAGCTCCTACAATGAGCAGTTCTTC	CASSPWSSYNEQFF
-	TRBV11-2	TRBD1	TRBJ2-1	TGTGCCAGCAGCTTCGACAGGGGCCCGAACAATGAGCAGTTCTTC	CASSFDRGPNNEQFF
few	TRBV4-3	-	TRBJ1-4	TGCGCCAGCAGCCCTCTCCCTGACAGGCGGAATGAAAAACTGTTTTTT	CASSPLPDRRNEKLFF
-	TRBV19	-	TRBJ2-1	TGTGCCAGTAGTATAGTAGCTGACGATGAGCAGTTCTTC	CASSIVADDEQFF
-	TRBV11-2	-	TRBJ2-1	TGTGCCAGCAGCTTAGATCTCGAAGCAGGGATTCGTGAGCAGTTCTTC	CASSLDLEAGIREQFF
-	TRBV5-1	-	TRBJ1-5	TGCGCCAGCAGCTTGGACAGCCCCAATCAGCCCCAGCATTTT	CASSLDSPNQPQHF
-	TRBV2	TRBD2	TRBJ2-7	TGTGCCAGCAAACAGGGACTAGCGGGAGATCTCGAGCAGTACTTC	CASKQGLAGDLEQYF
-	TRBV27	TRBD2	TRBJ2-3	TGTGCCAGCACCCAACTAGCGGGAGTTGGCACAGATACGCAGTATTTT	CASTQLAGVGTDTQYF
-	TRBV19	-	TRBJ1-2	TGTGCCAGTAGTATTGATTCAGGGAGGTATGGCTACACCTTC	CASSIDSGRYGYTF
-	TRBV4-2	-	TRBJ1-2	TGTGCCAGCAGCCAAGGAGACAATAACTATGGCTACACCTTC	CASSQGDNNYGYTF
-	TRBV11-2	-	TRBJ2-5	TGTGCCAGCAGCTTAACACAGGTGGAGACCCAGTACTTC	CASSLTQVETQYF
few	TRBV28	-	TRBJ1-5	TGTGCCAGCAGTCCCCCGATTGGGGCAGGGAGCAATCAGCCCCAGCATTTT	CASSPPIGAGSNQPQHF
-	TRBV28	-	TRBJ2-3	TGTGCCAGCAGGGTCCGTCGAACAGGGCGAGGGACGGATACGCAGTATTTT	CASRVRRTGRGTDTQYF
-	TRBV13	-	TRBJ2-2	TGTGCCAGCAGCTTCGCCGGGGAGCTGTTTTTT	CASSFAGELFF
-	TRBV27	-	TRBJ1-5	TGTGCCAGCAGTTCCCTCGGGACAAGTAATCAGCCCCAGCATTTT	CASSSLGTSNQPQHF
-	TRBV9	-	TRBJ2-3	TGTGCCAGCAGCGCAGATTTTGCCACAGGGCGCACAGATACGCAGTATTTT	CASSADFATGRTDTQYF
-	TRBV19	-	TRBJ1-2	TGTGCCAGTACGGGAGACTATGGCTACACCTTC	CASTGDYGYTF
-	TRBV7-2	TRBD1	TRBJ2-4	TGTGCCAGCAGCCTCGGGACAGGGGTGGTTTACATTCAGTACTTC	CASSLGTGVVYIQYF
-	TRBV4-3	TRBD1	TRBJ1-4	TGCGCCAGCAGCCGGAAGGGACAGGGAAATGAAAAACTGTTTTTT	CASSRKGQGNEKLFF
-	TRBV5-1	TRBD1	TRBJ1-2	TGCGCCAGCAGCTTCCGTATGCTAGGACAGGGCCTTAACTATGGCTACACCTTC	CASSFRMLGQGLNYGYTF
-	TRBV5-4	TRBD1	TRBJ1-6	TGTGCCAGCAGCCCCGACAGGGGTGTAGCACCCCTCCACTTT	CASSPDRGVAPLHF
-	TRBV9	-	TRBJ2-1	TGTGCCAGCAGCCGCCTAGGCCGGGGGTCCGATGAGCAGTTCTTC	CASSRLGRGSDEQFF
-	TRBV4-1	-	TRBJ1-2	TGCGCCAGCAGCCCTGCGGGGCCCATCCCCGGCTACACCTTC	CASSPAGPIPGYTF
-	TRBV28	TRBD1	TRBJ1-4	TGTGCCAGCAGGGGGACAGGGAAGACGATGGAAAAACTGTTTTTT	CASRGTGKTMEKLFF
-	TRBV30	TRBD1	TRBJ1-6	TGTGCCTGGACCAGACAGGGGCCGGAATCACCCCTCCACTTT	CAWTRQGPESPLHF
few	TRBV2	TRBD1	TRBJ2-2	TGTGCCAGCAGTGGAGTAGGGGGCAACACCGGGGAGCTGTTTTTT	CASSGVGGNTGELFF
-	TRBV27	-	TRBJ1-5	TGTGCCAGCAGTCTAACGGGGGACAATCAGCCCCAGCATTTT	CASSLTGDNQPQHF
few	TRBV28	-	TRBJ1-1	TGTGCCAGCATCATAGGACAGAAGAACACTGAAGCTTTCTTT	CASIIGQKNTEAFF
-	TRBV19	TRBD1	TRBJ2-3	TGTGCCAGTAGTCTAGGTTTGGTAGCCGGTGCCGGGACAGGGGGTAAGGATACGCAGTATTTT	CASSLGLVAGAGTGGKDTQYF
-	TRBV5-6	-	TRBJ2-1	TGTGCCAGCAGCTTGGGTAGCGCGACCTACAATGAGCAGTTCTTC	CASSLGSATYNEQFF
-	TRBV5-1	TRBD1	TRBJ2-5	TGCGCCAGCCTGTTGGACAGGGACGAGACCCAGTACTTC	CASLLDRDETQYF
few	TRBV7-2	-	TRBJ1-5	TGTGCCAGCAGCTTAGCGGACTATGGTAGCAATCAGCCCCAGCATTTT	CASSLADYGSNQPQHF
-	TRBV4-1	-	TRBJ1-3	TGCGCCAGCAGCCAAGATACCACAACCGGAAACACCATATATTTT	CASSQDTTTGNTIYF